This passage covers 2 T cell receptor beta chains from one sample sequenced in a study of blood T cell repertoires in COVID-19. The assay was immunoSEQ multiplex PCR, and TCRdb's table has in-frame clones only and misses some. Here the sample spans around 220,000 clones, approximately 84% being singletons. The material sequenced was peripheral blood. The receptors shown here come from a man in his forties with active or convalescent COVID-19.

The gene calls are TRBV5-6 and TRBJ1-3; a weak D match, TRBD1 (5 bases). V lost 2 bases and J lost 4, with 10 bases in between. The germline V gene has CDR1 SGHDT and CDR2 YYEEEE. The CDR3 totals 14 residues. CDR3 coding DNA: TGTGCCAGCAGCTTCAAGGGGTTAGGAAACACCATATATTTT. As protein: CASSFKGLGNTIYF. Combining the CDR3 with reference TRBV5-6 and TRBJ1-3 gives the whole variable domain DAGVTQSPTHLIKTRGQQVTLRCSPKSGHDTVSWYQQALGQGPQFIFQYYEEEERQRGNFPDRFSGHQFPNYSSELNVNALLLGDSALYLCASSFKGLGNTIYFGEGSWLTVV.

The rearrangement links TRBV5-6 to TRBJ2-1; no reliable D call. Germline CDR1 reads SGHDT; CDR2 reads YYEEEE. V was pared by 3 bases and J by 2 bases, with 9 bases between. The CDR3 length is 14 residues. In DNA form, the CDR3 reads TGTGCCAGCAGCTCCGTGCGTACCTACAATGAGCAGTTCTTC. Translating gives CASSSVRTYNEQFF.